The entry that follows covers one T cell receptor beta chain sequence. This clonotype was observed a few times. This receptor's antigen is unknown. No base-level quality is on record; no much larger clone is a single base apart. These data come from a study of identical twins (TCRdb year 2016). General notes on the study: TCR alpha and beta repertoires from monozygotic twins, unrelated adults of various ages and cord blood were deep-sequenced to test whether fetal clonotypes persist. To rule out contamination, replicate twin experiments were performed at different times with different library preparation protocols. Results and caveats for the whole study, not just this receptor: Compared with coincidental sharing between unrelated individuals, out-of-frame TCR alpha sequences shared between twins had an excess of sequences with low generation probability. The excess sharing between twins in beta out-of-frame sequences was weaker because fewer shared sequences reduced the signal-to-noise ratio. Because the same donors could not be followed over many years, conclusions were based on cross-sectional statistical analysis. Out-of-frame TCR alpha sharing in monozygotic twins was systematically underestimated by recombination models, whereas sharing between unrelated individuals was in agreement with the recombination models. Abundant cord blood beta clonotypes carried fewer insertions; young adult naive repertoires showed a weaker similar trend, while memory repertoires showed none. Zero-insertion analyses could be partly confounded by invariant T cells such as MAIT and iNKT, although diverse VJ usage argued against such confounding for most clonotypes.

Every donor in the study was a healthy Caucasian. The twin cohort consisted of three pairs of female monozygotic twins, all aged about 18 to 29 years. CD4+ and CD8+ T cell populations were isolated with positive isolation kits from Invitrogen. The junction shows trimming of 6 bases on V and 5 bases on J, plus 10 bases between the germline ends. From the germline V gene, CDR1 is SNHLY and CDR2 is FYNNEI. The CDR3 has 12 amino acids, counting the end cysteine and phenylalanine. The sequence is cut down to CDR3 DNA, 36 bases in frame from base 1. Libraries were made using 5' RACE. Sequencer: Illumina HiSeq 2000. Template switching introduced a universal primer binding site; the final cDNA contained a unique molecular identifier, enabling accurate counting of TCR cDNA molecules. First-strand cDNA for TCR alpha and beta chains was synthesized from specific primers in the conserved constant-segment region. To control for contamination, each cDNA library was double barcoded with a SMART-Mk sample barcode plus Illumina barcodes. TruSeq adapter sequences and Illumina sample barcodes were added in two successive PCR steps. The TCR alpha and beta cDNA libraries were sequenced on the Illumina HiSeq platform using custom primers. In the paper's pipeline: MiGEC processed the raw reads to extract unique molecular identifiers, while MiXCR was used to determine the CDR3 positions. Recombination models were inferred per individual with the repgenHMM and IGoR tools using an EM algorithm. Shared clonotypes were analyzed with the tcR package in R, and sharing was normalized by the product of cloneset sizes. To study raw recombination without the effects of thymic and clonal selection, out-of-frame nonproductive sequences were analyzed. TCRdb reprocessed the public reads (quality trimming at Q25 with fastp, clone calling with MiXCR) and kept in-frame beta chains. Duplicate CDR3 protein sequences are folded into a single record with the most common DNA and genes. The V and J calls and clone size come from TCRdb's table, not from the authors' own analysis. The sample contains under 500,000 distinct CDR3 sequences, around an eighth of them found a single time. Approximately 0.98% of the sample rests with the top ten.

This sample was shared with a second study, whose subject was yellow fever vaccine responses in identical twins. Per the second study: According to the authors, in identical twins the way T cells responded to vaccination appeared partly convergent and partly personalized. In identical twins, the study followed T cell clones that responded to the vaccine with precision.

Specimen: CD4+ T cells sorted from blood. Here the chain combines TRBV2 and TRBJ1-2, with the D segment identity uncertain. The sequence was collected from a woman between 18 and 29 years old in good health. CDR3 sequence: CASRVSEYGYTF. The DNA sequence is TGTGCCAGCAGGGTTTCAGAATATGGCTACACCTTC. Reference TRBV2 and TRBJ1-2 proteins supply the regions before and after the CDR3; the full variable domain is: EPEVTQTPSHQVTQMGQEVILRCVPISNHLYFYWYRQILGQKVEFLVSFYNNEISEKSEIFDDQFSVERPDGSNFTLKIRSTKLEDSAMYFCASRVSEYGYTFGSGTRLTVV.